This T cell receptor (beta chain) was documented in a study of somatic mutations in cytotoxic T cells in rheumatoid arthritis. Study-wide context: Flow sorting of some V beta antibody-stained T cells reached nearly 100% purity, with V beta1+ cells also TCRB-sequenced.

Original analysis: Patient-derived CD8+ clones with a size above 1% showed rare matches to published virus-specific TCRB sequences. Clones were sequenced by immunoSEQ multiplex PCR, and TCRdb holds only the in-frame ones, with some missing. That table furnishes V, J and clone size, whereas the DNA furnished D and trimming. The sample has about 5,600 clones; roughly 85% are singletons. V dropped 0 bases and J dropped 4 bases, with 10 bases sitting between them. Germline CDR1 reads MRHNA; CDR2 reads SNTAGT. The CDR3 consists of 15 residues. V and J are TRBV6-4 and TRBJ2-1; tentatively, D is TRBD1 or TRBD2 (5 bases each). Source material: CD8+ T cells sorted from blood. The TCR sequence derives from an adult with rheumatoid arthritis. Here the CDR3 reads CASSDSRGDYNEQFF. CDR3 sequence (DNA): TGTGCCAGCAGTGACTCGAGGGGTGATTACAATGAGCAGTTCTTC.